This TCR beta chain was identified in a study of blood T cell repertoires in COVID-19. Turning to the study itself: The United States, Italy and Spain provided the acute and convalescent COVID-19 samples. PBMCs, B-cell-depleted T cells, or T cells provided the cDNA or gDNA that made up the material.

This clone came up once. Per the germline V gene, CDR1 is MDHEN and CDR2 is SYDVKM. After removal of 4 bases from V and 0 bases from J, the junction contained 11 bases not matched to a gene. This CDR3 is 17 amino acids long. The authors' processing: The assay estimated nucleated cells by amplifying reference gene primers. The data were produced by immunoSEQ multiplex PCR, yet TCRdb's version contains in-frame clones alone and is incomplete. For V, J and clone size, that table is used; D and trimming come from the DNA. The sample lists fewer than 200,000 clones, roughly nine tenths occurring once. This TCR was sampled from a man younger than 35 who had recovered from COVID-19. This chain connects TRBV28 to TRBJ2-7; TRBD2 aligns across 8 bases. The sample was peripheral blood. CDR3 loop: CASSSPGLAASSYEQYF. In DNA form, the CDR3 reads TGTGCCAGCAGTTCTCCAGGACTAGCTGCCAGCTCCTACGAGCAGTACTTC. Full variable domain (outside the CDR3, taken from reference TRBV28 and TRBJ2-7): DVKVTQSSRYLVKRTGEKVFLECVQDMDHENMFWYRQDPGLGLRLIYFSYDVKMKEKGDIPEGYSVSREKKERFSLILESASTNQTSMYLCASSSPGLAASSYEQYFGPGTRLTVT.